Described below is a single TCR beta chain sequence and its context. There were TCR beta CDR3 regions amplified from RNA transcripts. Carried out on the TCR CDR3, a first-round RT-PCR used the HTBI primer set. TCRdb re-derived calls from the multiplex PCR reads in MiXCR, one entry per CDR3 protein. The table lists about 840,000 distinct CDR3 sequences, over 35% of them singletons. The V end lost 8 bases, the J end lost 0 bases, and 14 bases lay between the germline ends. The CDR3 runs 14 residues. The germline CDR1 and CDR2 sequences are SEHNR and FQNEAQ (reference sequence). The sample belongs to a study of T cells in Graves' hyperthyroidism and ophthalmopathy.

The TCR comes from a man younger than 30 with Graves' hyperthyroidism. The gene calls are TRBV7-9 and TRBJ2-7; no clear D gene. What was sequenced was blood. The CDR3 bases are TGTGCCAGCTCACCAGCAGCGCGCTCCTACGAGCAGTACTTC. It translates to CASSPAARSYEQYF.